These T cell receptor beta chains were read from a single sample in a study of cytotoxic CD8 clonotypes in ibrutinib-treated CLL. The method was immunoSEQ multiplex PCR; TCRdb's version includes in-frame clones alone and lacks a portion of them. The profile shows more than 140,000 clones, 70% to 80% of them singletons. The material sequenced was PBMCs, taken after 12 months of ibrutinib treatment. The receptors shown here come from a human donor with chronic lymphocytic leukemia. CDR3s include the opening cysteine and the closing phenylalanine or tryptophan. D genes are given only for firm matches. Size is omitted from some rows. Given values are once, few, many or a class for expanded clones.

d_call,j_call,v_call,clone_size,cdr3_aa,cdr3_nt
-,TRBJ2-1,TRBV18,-,CASSPPSAGYNEQFF,TGTGCCAGCTCACCACCGAGTGCGGGGTACAATGAGCAGTTCTTC
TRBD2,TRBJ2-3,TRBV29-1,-,CSARTSGVTDTQYF,TGCAGCGCTAGGACTAGCGGGGTTACAGATACGCAGTATTTT
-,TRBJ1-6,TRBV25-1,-,CASTSGVPDNSPLHF,TGTGCCAGCACCTCAGGGGTCCCGGATAATTCACCCCTCCACTTT
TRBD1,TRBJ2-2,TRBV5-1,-,CASSEGQMNTGELFF,TGCGCCAGCAGCGAGGGACAGATGAACACCGGGGAGCTGTTTTTT
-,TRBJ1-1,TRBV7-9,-,CASSPTGMNTEAFF,TGTGCCAGCAGCCCCACAGGGATGAACACTGAAGCTTTCTTT
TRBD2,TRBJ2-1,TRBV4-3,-,CASSQEKTSGRAGEQFF,TGCGCCAGCAGCCAGGAGAAAACTAGCGGGAGGGCCGGTGAGCAGTTCTTC
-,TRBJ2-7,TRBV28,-,CASSLFRVASEQYF,TGTGCCAGCAGTTTGTTCCGGGTTGCCTCCGAGCAGTACTTC
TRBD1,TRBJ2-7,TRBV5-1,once,CASSSWTGGDEQYF,TGCGCCAGCAGCTCCTGGACAGGGGGCGACGAGCAGTACTTC
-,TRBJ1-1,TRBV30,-,CAWSAQVNTEAFF,TGTGCCTGGAGTGCACAGGTGAACACTGAAGCTTTCTTT
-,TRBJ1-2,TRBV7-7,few,CASSLRGPYGYTF,TGTGCCAGCAGCCTAAGGGGACCCTATGGCTACACCTTC
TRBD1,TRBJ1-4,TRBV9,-,CASSQTGSLYEKLFF,TGTGCCAGCAGCCAGACAGGGTCCCTTTATGAAAAACTGTTTTTT
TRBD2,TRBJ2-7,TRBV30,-,CACGRGGRADEQYF,TGTGCCTGCGGTAGGGGCGGGAGGGCCGACGAGCAGTACTTC
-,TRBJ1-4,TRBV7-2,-,CASSLSGHDEKLFF,TGTGCCAGCAGCTTATCCGGACACGATGAAAAACTGTTTTTT
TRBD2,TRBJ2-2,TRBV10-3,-,CAISVGTSDTQNTGELFF,TGTGCCATCAGTGTGGGGACTAGCGATACCCAGAACACCGGGGAGCTGTTTTTT